Listed below are T cell receptor beta chains from one sample, sequenced in a study of T cells in Graves' hyperthyroidism and ophthalmopathy. One entry per CDR3 protein, called by TCRdb with MiXCR from the multiplex PCR reads. The repertoire has about 640,000 distinct CDR3 sequences, 20% to 25% of them found once; the top ten carry over 30%. What was sequenced was blood. These receptors originate from a man aged 25 to 40 with Graves' ophthalmopathy. CDR3s include the opening cysteine and the closing phenylalanine or tryptophan. D genes are given only for firm matches. Only some rows state a clone size, as once, few, many or a class for expanded clones.

size: few; length: 16; J: TRBJ2-1; V: TRBV6-1; D: TRBD1; CDR3: CASSAGTASSYNEQFF; DNA: TGTGCCAGCAGTGCCGGGACAGCAAGCTCCTACAATGAGCAGTTCTTC
size: NA; length: 15; J: TRBJ1-3; V: TRBV20-1; D: NA; CDR3: CSARGRTLSGNTIYF; DNA: TGCAGTGCTAGAGGCCGGACTCTCTCTGGAAACACCATATATTTT
size: NA; length: 15; J: TRBJ1-4; V: TRBV7-9; D: TRBD1; CDR3: CASSLGDRGNEKLFF; DNA: TGTGCCAGCAGCTTAGGGGACAGGGGGAATGAAAAACTGTTTTTT
size: many; length: 17; J: TRBJ2-1; V: TRBV20-1; D: TRBD2; CDR3: CSATPLSRESSYNEQFF; DNA: TGCAGTGCTACCCCCCTCTCGCGGGAGAGCTCCTACAATGAGCAGTTCTTC
size: few; length: 15; J: TRBJ1-3; V: TRBV27; D: NA; CDR3: CASSLPPTSGNTIYF; DNA: TGTGCCAGCAGTTTGCCACCTACTTCTGGAAACACCATATATTTT
size: few; length: 15; J: TRBJ2-7; V: TRBV25-1; D: TRBD1; CDR3: CASSESGTGVYEQYF; DNA: TGTGCCAGCAGTGAATCCGGGACAGGGGTCTACGAGCAGTACTTC
size: NA; length: 14; J: TRBJ1-1; V: TRBV24-1; D: TRBD1; CDR3: CATNDETGGGEAFF; DNA: TGTGCCACCAATGATGAAACAGGGGGCGGTGAAGCTTTCTTT
size: NA; length: 11; J: TRBJ2-4; V: TRBV6-1; D: NA; CDR3: CASTERNIQYF; DNA: TGTGCCAGCACTGAAAGAAACATTCAGTACTTC
size: NA; length: 19; J: TRBJ2-3; V: TRBV2; D: TRBD2; CDR3: CASSEYTSGAPRGTDTQYF; DNA: TGTGCCAGCAGTGAATACACTAGCGGAGCACCGAGGGGCACAGATACGCAGTATTTT
size: many; length: 18; J: TRBJ2-3; V: TRBV11-2; D: NA; CDR3: CASSRSTERMRATDTQYF; DNA: TGTGCCAGCAGCCGCTCGACGGAAAGAATGAGGGCCACAGATACGCAGTATTTT
size: few; length: 15; J: TRBJ2-7; V: TRBV4-1; D: TRBD2; CDR3: CASSSLAATGREQYF; DNA: TGCGCCAGCAGCTCCTTAGCGGCCACCGGGAGGGAGCAGTACTTC
size: NA; length: 17; J: TRBJ1-6; V: TRBV11-2; D: NA; CDR3: CASSLGQLMGYNSPLHF; DNA: TGTGCCAGCAGCTTAGGTCAGCTGATGGGCTATAATTCACCCCTCCACTTT
size: NA; length: 16; J: TRBJ2-6; V: TRBV24-1; D: NA; CDR3: CATSDLSPSGANVLTF; DNA: TGTGCCACCAGTGATTTATCGCCCTCTGGGGCCAACGTCCTGACTTTC
size: many; length: 13; J: TRBJ2-7; V: TRBV7-9; D: NA; CDR3: CASSFEGAYEQYF; DNA: TGTGCCAGCAGCTTCGAGGGGGCCTACGAGCAGTACTTC
size: many; length: 16; J: TRBJ2-1; V: TRBV28; D: TRBD2; CDR3: CASSKQREGPYNEQFF; DNA: TGTGCCAGCAGCAAACAGCGGGAGGGCCCGTACAATGAGCAGTTCTTC
size: many; length: 15; J: TRBJ1-4; V: TRBV3-1; D: TRBD1; CDR3: CASSSRTGGNEKLFF; DNA: TGTGCCAGCAGCTCCCGGACAGGAGGGAATGAAAAACTGTTTTTT
size: many; length: 16; J: TRBJ2-7; V: TRBV28; D: TRBD1; CDR3: CASIGDRGMDSYEQYF; DNA: TGTGCCAGCATTGGAGACAGGGGGATGGACTCCTACGAGCAGTACTTC
size: NA; length: 15; J: TRBJ2-1; V: TRBV6-9; D: TRBD2; CDR3: CASSYGLAGAYEQFF; DNA: TGTGCCAGCAGTTACGGGCTAGCGGGAGCCTATGAGCAGTTCTTC
size: many; length: 15; J: TRBJ2-5; V: TRBV11-2; D: TRBD2; CDR3: CASSVSGSVEETQYF; DNA: TGTGCCAGCAGCGTTAGCGGGAGCGTAGAAGAGACCCAGTACTTC
size: NA; length: 18; J: TRBJ2-1; V: TRBV27; D: TRBD2; CDR3: CASSLTETGLARHNEQFF; DNA: TGTGCCAGCAGTTTAACGGAGACAGGACTAGCGAGACACAATGAGCAGTTCTTC
size: few; length: 15; J: TRBJ2-7; V: TRBV29-1; D: TRBD1; CDR3: CSVGGTGDNSYEQYF; DNA: TGCAGCGTTGGCGGTACAGGGGACAACTCCTACGAGCAGTACTTC
size: few; length: 12; J: TRBJ2-3; V: TRBV15; D: NA; CDR3: CATSSLWDTQYF; DNA: TGTGCCACCAGCTCCCTTTGGGATACGCAGTATTTT
size: many; length: 15; J: TRBJ2-7; V: TRBV5-5; D: TRBD1; CDR3: CASSDRPGQLYEQYF; DNA: TGTGCCAGCAGCGATCGGCCGGGACAGTTGTACGAGCAGTACTTC
size: few; length: 12; J: TRBJ2-1; V: TRBV28; D: NA; CDR3: CASSLEWGEQFF; DNA: TGTGCCAGCAGTTTAGAGTGGGGTGAGCAGTTCTTC
size: few; length: 15; J: TRBJ2-7; V: TRBV19; D: TRBD2; CDR3: CASRPAGTSVHEQYF; DNA: TGTGCCAGTCGTCCGGCCGGGACTAGCGTGCACGAGCAGTACTTC
size: few; length: 15; J: TRBJ2-1; V: TRBV7-9; D: TRBD1; CDR3: CASSPILQGAHEQFF; DNA: TGTGCCAGCAGCCCTATACTACAGGGGGCGCATGAGCAGTTCTTC
size: few; length: 14; J: TRBJ2-5; V: TRBV15; D: TRBD1; CDR3: CATSRDRGPETQYF; DNA: TGTGCCACCAGCAGAGATAGGGGGCCAGAGACCCAGTACTTC
size: many; length: 14; J: TRBJ1-1; V: TRBV6-1; D: NA; CDR3: CASSYRTLDSEAFF; DNA: TGTGCCAGCAGTTACCGGACCTTGGACAGTGAAGCTTTCTTT
size: NA; length: 13; J: TRBJ1-2; V: TRBV12-3/TRBV12-4; D: NA; CDR3: CASSLQGTYGYTF; DNA: TGTGCCAGCAGCCTTCAGGGGACATATGGCTACACCTTC
size: NA; length: 15; J: TRBJ2-5; V: TRBV20-1; D: NA; CDR3: CSATGTGGIQETQYF; DNA: TGCAGTGCTACAGGGACGGGTGGAATCCAAGAGACCCAGTACTTC
size: NA; length: 11; J: TRBJ1-2; V: TRBV30; D: NA; CDR3: CAWIQHYGYTF; DNA: TGTGCCTGGATACAACATTATGGCTACACCTTC
size: few; length: 14; J: TRBJ2-3; V: TRBV20-1; D: NA; CDR3: CSRGGRMSTDTQYF; DNA: TGCAGCCGAGGTGGGAGGATGAGCACAGATACGCAGTATTTT
size: many; length: 15; J: TRBJ1-1; V: TRBV27; D: NA; CDR3: CASSLQGMGYTEAFF; DNA: TGTGCCAGCAGTTTACAGGGGATGGGTTACACTGAAGCTTTCTTT
size: few; length: 14; J: TRBJ1-5; V: TRBV18; D: NA; CDR3: CASSRAWGDQPQHF; DNA: TGTGCCAGCTCCCGCGCCTGGGGCGATCAGCCCCAGCATTTT
size: few; length: 14; J: TRBJ2-1; V: TRBV13; D: TRBD1; CDR3: CASSSTGELNEQFF; DNA: TGTGCCAGCAGTTCGACAGGGGAACTCAATGAGCAGTTCTTC
size: few; length: 14; J: TRBJ1-5; V: TRBV10-3; D: NA; CDR3: CAISGDKGNQPQHF; DNA: TGTGCCATCAGTGGGGACAAAGGCAATCAGCCCCAGCATTTT
size: many; length: 13; J: TRBJ2-7; V: TRBV7-9; D: TRBD2; CDR3: CASSPPGGYEQYF; DNA: TGTGCCAGCAGCCCCCCGGGGGGGTACGAGCAGTACTTC